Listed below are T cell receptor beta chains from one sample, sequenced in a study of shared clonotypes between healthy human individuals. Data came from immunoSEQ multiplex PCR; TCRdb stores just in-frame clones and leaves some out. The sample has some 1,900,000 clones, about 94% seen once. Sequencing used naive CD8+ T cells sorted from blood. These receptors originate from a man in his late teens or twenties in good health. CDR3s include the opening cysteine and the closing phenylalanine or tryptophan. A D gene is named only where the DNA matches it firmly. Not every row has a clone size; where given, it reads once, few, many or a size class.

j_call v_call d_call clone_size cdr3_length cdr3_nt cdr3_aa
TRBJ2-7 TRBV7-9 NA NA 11 TGCTCCATACGCAGGGGATACGAGCAGTACTTC CSIRRGYEQYF
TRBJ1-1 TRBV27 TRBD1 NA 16 TGTGCCAGCAGTCCCGAGGGGACAGGGGTTGACACTGAAGCTTTCTTT CASSPEGTGVDTEAFF
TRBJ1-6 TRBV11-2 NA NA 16 TGTGCCAGCAGCTTAGATGGTGGCGGAAACAATTCACCCCTCCACTTT CASSLDGGGNNSPLHF
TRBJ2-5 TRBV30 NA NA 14 TGTGCCTCCTGGGGGGACCCGGGGGAAGAGACCCAGTACTTC CASWGDPGEETQYF
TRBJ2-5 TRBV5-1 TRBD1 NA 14 TGCGCCAGCATCGGGCAGGGGGCCTACGAGACCCAGTACTTC CASIGQGAYETQYF
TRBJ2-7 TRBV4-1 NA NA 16 TGCGCCAGCAGCCAAGATTGGGGGGACATCTCCTACGAGCAGTACTTC CASSQDWGDISYEQYF
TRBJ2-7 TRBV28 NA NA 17 TGTGCCAGCAGTTTCGCCCTCTTGGAGGGGGCCTCAAGGGAGCAGTACTTC CASSFALLEGASREQYF
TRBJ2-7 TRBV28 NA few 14 TGTGCCAGCAGTTTATGGGCAGGGACTTACGAGCAGTACTTC CASSLWAGTYEQYF
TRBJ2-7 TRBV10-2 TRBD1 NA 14 TGCGCCAGCAGTGATGGGACAGGGGTCGGGGAGCAGTACTTC CASSDGTGVGEQYF
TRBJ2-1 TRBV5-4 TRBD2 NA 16 TGTGCCAGCAGCTTGCCCTCCAGCGGGAGTAGAAATGAGCAGTTCTTC CASSLPSSGSRNEQFF
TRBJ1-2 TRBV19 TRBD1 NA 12 TGTGCCAGTAGTGGACAGGGACACGGCTACACCTTC CASSGQGHGYTF
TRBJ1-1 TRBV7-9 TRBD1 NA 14 TGTGCCAGCAGTCTCCAGGGACAGGGGGCTGAAGCTTTCTTT CASSLQGQGAEAFF
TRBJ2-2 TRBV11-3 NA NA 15 TGTGCCAGCAGCTTTGGGGAGGGGGACACCGGGGAGCTGTTTTTT CASSFGEGDTGELFF
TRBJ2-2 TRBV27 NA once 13 TGTGCCAGCAGTTTGGCTTTAGGCGGGGAGCTGTTTTTT CASSLALGGELFF
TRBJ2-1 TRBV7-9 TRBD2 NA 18 TGTGCCAGCAGCGAGGGGACTAGCGGGAGCCTTTCCTACAATGAGCAGTTCTTC CASSEGTSGSLSYNEQFF
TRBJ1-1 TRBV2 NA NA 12 TGTGCCAGCAGTGGAACATACACTGAAGCTTTCTTT CASSGTYTEAFF
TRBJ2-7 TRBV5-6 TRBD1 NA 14 TGTGCCAGCAGCTCCGGACAGGGTTCACACGAGCAGTACTTC CASSSGQGSHEQYF
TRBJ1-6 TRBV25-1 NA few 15 TGTGCCAGCAGTGAAGGAGCCACAGTCCGATCACCCCTCCACTTT CASSEGATVRSPLHF
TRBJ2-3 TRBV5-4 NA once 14 TGTGCCAGCAGCTTGTGGGGCAGCACAGATACGCAGTATTTT CASSLWGSTDTQYF
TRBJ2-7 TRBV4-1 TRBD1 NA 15 TGCGCCAGCAGCCAAGCTCACAGGGGGTCCTACGAGCAGTACTTC CASSQAHRGSYEQYF
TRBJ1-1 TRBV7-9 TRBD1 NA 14 TGTGCCAGCAGCCCCTCCCACAGGGGTGAAGTAGCTTTCTTT CASSPSHRGEVAFF
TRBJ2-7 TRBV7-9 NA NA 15 TGTGCCAGCAGCTTAGCGCAGGGAATAGTCTACGAGCAGTACTTC CASSLAQGIVYEQYF
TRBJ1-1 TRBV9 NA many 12 TGTGCCAGCAGCGTAGGGGACACTGAAGCTTTCTTT CASSVGDTEAFF
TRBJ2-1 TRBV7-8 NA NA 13 TGTGCCAGCAGCTTATTGATGGGGAATGAGCAGTTCTTC CASSLLMGNEQFF
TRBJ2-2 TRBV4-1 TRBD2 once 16 TGCGCCAGCACGGCTAGCGGGAGTACTCACACCGGGGAGCTGTTTTTT CASTASGSTHTGELFF
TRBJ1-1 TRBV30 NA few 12 TGTGCCTGGGGATCTAACAGGCCTGAAGCTTTCTTT CAWGSNRPEAFF
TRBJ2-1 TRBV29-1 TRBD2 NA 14 TGCAGCGTTATAGGACTAGCGGTTTACAATGAGCAGTTCTTC CSVIGLAVYNEQFF
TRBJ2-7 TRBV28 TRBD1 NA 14 TGTGCCAGCACCCTGACAGGGGGGTATTACGAGCAGTACTTC CASTLTGGYYEQYF
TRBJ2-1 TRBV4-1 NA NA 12 TGCGCCAGCAGCCTGGGTGGCAATGAGCAGTTCTTC CASSLGGNEQFF
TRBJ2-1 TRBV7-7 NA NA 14 TGTGCTAGCAGCGCCCAGGACGGATACAATGAGCAGTTCTTC CASSAQDGYNEQFF
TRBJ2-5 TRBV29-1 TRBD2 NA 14 TGCAGCGTCACCGGGACTAGCGGACAAGAGACCCAGTACTTC CSVTGTSGQETQYF
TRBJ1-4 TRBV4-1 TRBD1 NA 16 TGCGCCAGCAGCCAAGAGGGACAGGGTGTGAATGAAAAACTGTTTTTT CASSQEGQGVNEKLFF
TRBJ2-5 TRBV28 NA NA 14 TGTGCCAGCACCTACGGTGGCAGCGAAGAGACCCAGTACTTC CASTYGGSEETQYF
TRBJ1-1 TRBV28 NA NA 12 TGTGCCAGCAGGGGGGGGGCAACTGAAGCTTTCTTT CASRGGATEAFF
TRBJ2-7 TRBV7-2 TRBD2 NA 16 TGTGCCAGCAGCCAAGCCGGACTAGCGGGAGTCTGGGAGCAGTACTTC CASSQAGLAGVWEQYF
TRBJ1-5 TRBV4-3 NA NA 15 TGCGCCAGCAGCCAAGAAGACAGGACTAATCAGCCCCAGCATTTT CASSQEDRTNQPQHF
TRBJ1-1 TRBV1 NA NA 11 TGCACCAGCAGCTTAGGGGGGCCAGCTTTCTTT CTSSLGGPAFF
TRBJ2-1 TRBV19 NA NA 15 TGTGCCAGTAGTATGGTCCTGAGCTCCTACAATGAGCAGTTCTTC CASSMVLSSYNEQFF
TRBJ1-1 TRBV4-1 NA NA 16 TGCGCCAGCAGCCAAGGCTTAGGACAGCTAAACACTGAAGCTTTCTTT CASSQGLGQLNTEAFF
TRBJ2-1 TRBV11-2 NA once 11 TGTGCCAGCTCTCTTGCCAATGAGCAGTTCTTC CASSLANEQFF
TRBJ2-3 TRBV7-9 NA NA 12 TGTGCCAGCAGCGCTATCACAGATACGCAGTATTTT CASSAITDTQYF
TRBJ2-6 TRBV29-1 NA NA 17 TGCAGCGTTTGTGGGGGGCCCCGGGACGGTGGGGCCAACGTCCTGACTTTC CSVCGGPRDGGANVLTF
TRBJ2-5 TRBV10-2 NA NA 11 TGCGCTTCGACAGACCAAGAGACCCAGTACTTC CASTDQETQYF
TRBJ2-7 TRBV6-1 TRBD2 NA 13 TGTGCCAGCAGGCTAGCGGGAGTATACGAGCAGTACTTC CASRLAGVYEQYF
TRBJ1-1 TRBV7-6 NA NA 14 TGTGCCAGCAGCGCCGGGGGAAGTGGCACTGAAGCTTTCTTT CASSAGGSGTEAFF
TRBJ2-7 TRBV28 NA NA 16 TGTGCCAGCAGCGACGTCCCGGGACACCCCTCCTACGAGCAGTACTTC CASSDVPGHPSYEQYF
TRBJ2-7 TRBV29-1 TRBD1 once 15 TGCAGCGTTGAAGATCTCACAGGGGGGCCCTACGAGCAGTACTTC CSVEDLTGGPYEQYF
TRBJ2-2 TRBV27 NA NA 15 TGTGCCAGCAGCTGGGGGGGGCTAAACACCGGGGAGCTGTTTTTT CASSWGGLNTGELFF
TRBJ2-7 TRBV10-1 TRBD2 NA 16 TGCGCCAGCAGTGAGTCCCCACTAGCGGAATCCTACGAGCAGTACTTC CASSESPLAESYEQYF
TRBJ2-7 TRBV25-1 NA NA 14 TGTGCCAGCAGCAGTCCTCGTAATTCCTACGAGCAGTACTTC CASSSPRNSYEQYF
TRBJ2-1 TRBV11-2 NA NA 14 TGTGCCAGCAGCTTCGGCGGGGCCTACAATGAGCAGTTCTTC CASSFGGAYNEQFF
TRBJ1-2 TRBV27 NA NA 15 TGTGCCAGCAGTTTAATTGGGGCCGGGGACTATGGCTACACCTTC CASSLIGAGDYGYTF
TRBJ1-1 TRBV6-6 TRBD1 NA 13 TGTGCCAGCAGTTACTTACAGGGGTCTGAAGCTTTCTTT CASSYLQGSEAFF
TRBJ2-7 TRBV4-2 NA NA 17 TGTGCCAGCAGCCAAGCATACCTGGCGGGGGCCCACTACGAGCAGTACTTC CASSQAYLAGAHYEQYF
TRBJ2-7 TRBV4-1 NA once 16 TGCGCCAGCAGCCAAGATATCGGGAAAATGTCCTACGAGCAGTACTTC CASSQDIGKMSYEQYF
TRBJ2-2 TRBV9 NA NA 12 TGTGCCAGCAGCGTAGCTTCCGCGGAGCTGTTTTTT CASSVASAELFF
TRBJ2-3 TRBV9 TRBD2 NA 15 TGTGCCAGCAGCCTCGGGGGGGGCGGCACAGATACGCAGTATTTT CASSLGGGGTDTQYF
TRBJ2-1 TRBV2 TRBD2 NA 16 TGTGCCAGCATCCCCAACCCCAGCGGGGGGGCCAATGAGCAGTTCTTC CASIPNPSGGANEQFF